This T cell receptor (beta chain) emerged from a study of early stage breast cancer tumors. The wider study: Most invasive tumors, about 70% of the 16, were ER+/PR+/HER2-.

Clones were sequenced by immunoSEQ multiplex PCR, and TCRdb holds only the in-frame ones, with some missing. This sample carries over 3,500 clones, approximately 70% of them seen once, and the ten largest clones take roughly 18%. The CDR3 has 15 amino acids. CDR1 and CDR2 (germline): SGHNT, YENEEA. J gave up 6 bases and V 4 bases, and 7 bases lay outside the gene matches. The sequenced sample consisted of breast tumor tissue. The chain couples TRBV11-3 to TRBJ2-1, with 9 bases fitting TRBD2. The clonotype originates from a person between 35 and 49 years old with breast cancer. As DNA, the CDR3 is TGTGCCAGCAGCTCAAGACTAGCGGCAACCAATGAGCAGTTCTTC. It codes for CASSSRLAATNEQFF.